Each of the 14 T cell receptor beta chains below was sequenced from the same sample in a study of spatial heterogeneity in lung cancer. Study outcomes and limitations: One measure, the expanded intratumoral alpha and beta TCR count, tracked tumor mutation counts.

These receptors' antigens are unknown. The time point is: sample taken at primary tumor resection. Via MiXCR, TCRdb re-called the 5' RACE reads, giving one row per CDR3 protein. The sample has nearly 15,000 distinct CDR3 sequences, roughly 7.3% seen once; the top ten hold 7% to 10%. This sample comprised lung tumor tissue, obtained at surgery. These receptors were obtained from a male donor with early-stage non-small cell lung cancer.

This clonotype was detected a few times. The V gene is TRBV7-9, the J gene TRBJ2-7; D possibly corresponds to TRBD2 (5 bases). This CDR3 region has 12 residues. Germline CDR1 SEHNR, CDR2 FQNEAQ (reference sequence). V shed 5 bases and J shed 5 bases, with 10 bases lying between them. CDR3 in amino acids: CASSLSGDEQYF. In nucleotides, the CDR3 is TGTGCCAGCAGCCTCAGCGGCGACGAGCAGTACTTC.

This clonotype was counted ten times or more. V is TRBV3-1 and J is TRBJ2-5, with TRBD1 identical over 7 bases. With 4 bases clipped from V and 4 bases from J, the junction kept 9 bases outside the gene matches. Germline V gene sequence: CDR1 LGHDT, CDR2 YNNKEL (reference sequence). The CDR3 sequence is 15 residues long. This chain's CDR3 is CASSRGQHASETQYF. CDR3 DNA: TGTGCCAGCAGCCGGGGACAGCACGCCTCAGAGACCCAGTACTTC.

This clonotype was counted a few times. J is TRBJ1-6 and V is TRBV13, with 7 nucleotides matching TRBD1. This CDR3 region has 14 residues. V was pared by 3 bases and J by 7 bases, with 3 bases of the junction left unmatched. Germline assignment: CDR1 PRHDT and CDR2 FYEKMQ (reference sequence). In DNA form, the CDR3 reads TGTGCCAGCAGCTTTGGGACAGAGAATTCACCCCTCCACTTT. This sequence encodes CASSFGTENSPLHF. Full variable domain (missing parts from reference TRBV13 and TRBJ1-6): AAGVIQSPRHLIKEKRETATLKCYPIPRHDTVYWYQQGPGQDPQFLISFYEKMQSDKGSIPDRFSAQQFSDYHSELNMSSLELGDSALYFCASSFGTENSPLHFGNGTRLTVT.

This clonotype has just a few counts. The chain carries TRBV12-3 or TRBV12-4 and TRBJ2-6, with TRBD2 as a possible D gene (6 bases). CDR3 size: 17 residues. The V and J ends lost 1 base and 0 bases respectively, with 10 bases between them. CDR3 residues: CASSLDRGASGANVLTF. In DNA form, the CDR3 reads TGTGCCAGCAGTTTAGATCGCGGGGCCTCTGGGGCCAACGTCCTGACTTTC.

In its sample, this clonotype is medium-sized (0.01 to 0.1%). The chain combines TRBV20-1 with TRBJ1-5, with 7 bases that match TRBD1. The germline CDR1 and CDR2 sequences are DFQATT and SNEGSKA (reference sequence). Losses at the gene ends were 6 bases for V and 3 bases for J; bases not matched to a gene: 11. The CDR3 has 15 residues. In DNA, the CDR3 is TGCAGTGCATACCCGCCGGGACAGAACAATCAGCCCCAGCATTTT. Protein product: CSAYPPGQNNQPQHF.

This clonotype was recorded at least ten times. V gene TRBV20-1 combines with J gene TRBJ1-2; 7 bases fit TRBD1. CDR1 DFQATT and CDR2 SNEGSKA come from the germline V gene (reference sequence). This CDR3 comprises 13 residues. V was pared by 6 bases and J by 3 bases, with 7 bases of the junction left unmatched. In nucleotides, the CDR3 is TGCAGTGCCAGACACGGGACAGACTATGGCTACACCTTC. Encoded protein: CSARHGTDYGYTF.

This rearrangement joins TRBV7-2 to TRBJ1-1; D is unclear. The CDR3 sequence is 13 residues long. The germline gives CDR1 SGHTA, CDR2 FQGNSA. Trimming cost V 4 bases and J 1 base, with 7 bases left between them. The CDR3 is CASSSSTNTEAFF. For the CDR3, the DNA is TGTGCCAGCAGCTCAAGCACGAACACTGAAGCTTTCTTT.

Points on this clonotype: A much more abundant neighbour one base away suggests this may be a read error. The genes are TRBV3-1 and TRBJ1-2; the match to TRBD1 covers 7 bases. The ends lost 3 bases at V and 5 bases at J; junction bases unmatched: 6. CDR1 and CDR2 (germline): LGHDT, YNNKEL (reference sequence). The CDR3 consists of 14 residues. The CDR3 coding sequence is TGTGCCAGCAGCCAGGGACAGCAAATGTATGGCTACACCTTC. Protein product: CASSQGQQMYGYTF.

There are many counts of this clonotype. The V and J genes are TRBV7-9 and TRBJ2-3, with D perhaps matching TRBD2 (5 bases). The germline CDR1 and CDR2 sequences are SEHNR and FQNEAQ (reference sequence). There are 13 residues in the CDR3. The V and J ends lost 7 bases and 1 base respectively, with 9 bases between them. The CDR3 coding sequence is TGTGCCAGCAACCTGAGGGGCACAGATACGCAGTATTTT. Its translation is CASNLRGTDTQYF.

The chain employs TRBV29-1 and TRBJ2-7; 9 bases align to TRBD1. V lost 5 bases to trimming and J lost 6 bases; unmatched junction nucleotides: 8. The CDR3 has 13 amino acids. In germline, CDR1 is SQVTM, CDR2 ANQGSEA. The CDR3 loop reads CSVSGTGFSEQYF. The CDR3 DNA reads TGCAGCGTTTCCGGGACAGGGTTTTCCGAGCAGTACTTC.

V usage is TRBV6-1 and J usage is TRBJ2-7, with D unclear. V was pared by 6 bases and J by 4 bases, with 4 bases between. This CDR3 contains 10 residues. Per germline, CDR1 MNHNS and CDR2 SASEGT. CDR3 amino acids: CASRGYEQYV. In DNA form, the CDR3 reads TGTGCCAGCAGAGGGTACGAGCAGTACGTC.

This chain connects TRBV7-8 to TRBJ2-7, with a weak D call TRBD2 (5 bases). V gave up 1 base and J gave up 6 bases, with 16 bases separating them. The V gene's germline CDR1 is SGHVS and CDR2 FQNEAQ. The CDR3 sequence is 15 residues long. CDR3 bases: TGTGCCAGCAGCTTAGAGTTTAGTCTAGCCACCGAGCAGTACTTC. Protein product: CASSLEFSLATEQYF. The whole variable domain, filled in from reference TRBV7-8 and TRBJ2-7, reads GAGVSQSPRYKVAKRGQDVALRCDPISGHVSLFWYQQALGQGPEFLTYFQNEAQLDKSGLPSDRFFAERPEGSVSTLKIQRTQQEDSAVYLCASSLEFSLATEQYFGPGTRLTVT.

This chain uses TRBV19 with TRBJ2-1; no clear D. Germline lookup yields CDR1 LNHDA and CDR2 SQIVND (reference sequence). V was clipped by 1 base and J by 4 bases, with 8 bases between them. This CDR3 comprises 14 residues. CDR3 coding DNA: TGTGCCAGTAGTATAGGGGCCTCTTACAATGAGCAGTTCTTC. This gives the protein CASSIGASYNEQFF.

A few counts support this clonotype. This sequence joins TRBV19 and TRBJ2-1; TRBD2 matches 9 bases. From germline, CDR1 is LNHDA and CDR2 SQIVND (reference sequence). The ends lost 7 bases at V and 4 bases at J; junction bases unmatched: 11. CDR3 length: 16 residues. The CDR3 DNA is TGTGCCAGTACCCCTCTGACTAGCGGTCCTTACAATGAGCAGTTCTTC. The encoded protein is CASTPLTSGPYNEQFF.